These T cell receptor beta chains were read from a single sample in a study of cytomegalovirus exposure and HLA in healthy donors. Data came from immunoSEQ multiplex PCR; TCRdb stores just in-frame clones and leaves some out. Found here are 63,000 or so clones; the top ten clones hold 15% to 20%. The sequenced sample consisted of PBMCs. The receptors were sampled from a boy younger than 18 in good health and CMV-seronegative. Both conserved end residues are part of each CDR3. A D gene is named only where the DNA matches it firmly.

TRBV7-6,TRBJ1-2,NA,15,CASGPQSQGKRGYTF,TGTGCCAGCGGACCTCAAAGTCAGGGCAAGCGTGGCTACACCTTC
TRBV6-1,TRBJ2-5,NA,14,CASSEVGARGEQYF,TGTGCCAGCAGTGAAGTGGGGGCCCGAGGGGAGCAGTACTTC
TRBV4-2,TRBJ1-5,NA,15,CASSQDQGRDQPQHF,TGTGCCAGCAGCCAAGATCAGGGCAGGGATCAGCCCCAGCATTTT
TRBV4-3,TRBJ2-1,TRBD1,15,CASSQGQGAVNEQFF,TGCGCCAGCAGCCAGGGACAGGGGGCCGTCAATGAGCAGTTCTTC
TRBV6-1,TRBJ1-2,NA,15,CASTMTRGGGVGYTF,TGTGCCAGCACTATGACCCGGGGGGGCGGTGTTGGCTACACCTTC
TRBV5-6,TRBJ2-7,NA,15,CASSLAPGENYEQYF,TGTGCCAGCAGCTTGGCCCCAGGGGAAAACTACGAGCAGTACTTC
TRBV4-2,TRBJ1-6,TRBD1,17,CASSPRQETGGNSPLHF,TGTGCCAGCAGCCCCAGACAAGAGACAGGGGGCAATTCACCCCTCCACTTT
TRBV6-6,TRBJ1-1,TRBD1,15,CASSYSGQGKTEAFF,TGTGCCAGCAGTTACTCGGGACAGGGGAAAACTGAAGCTTTCTTT
TRBV5-4,TRBJ2-6,NA,20,CAGGYGDLGQGPSGANVLTF,TGTGCCGGAGGTTACGGCGACTTGGGGCAGGGGCCCTCTGGGGCCAACGTCCTGACTTTC
TRBV7-6,TRBJ2-7,NA,15,CASSPFRDIGYEQYF,TGTGCCAGCAGCCCCTTCCGGGACATTGGCTACGAGCAGTACTTC
TRBV7-2,TRBJ2-7,NA,12,CASSSGRHEQYF,TGTGCCAGCAGCTCGGGTCGCCACGAGCAGTACTTC
TRBV7-6,TRBJ2-1,NA,15,CASSLAGVAVGGQFF,TGTGCCAGCAGCTTAGCCGGTGTGGCGGTGGGAGGACAGTTCTTC
TRBV5-6,TRBJ2-7,TRBD1,16,CASSLQYSGTGNEQYF,TGTGCCAGCAGCTTACAATACTCCGGGACAGGGAACGAGCAGTACTTC
TRBV9,TRBJ2-2,NA,17,CASSASSGEGNTGELFF,TGTGCCAGCAGCGCCTCCTCAGGGGAAGGGAACACCGGGGAGCTGTTTTTT
TRBV6-1,TRBJ1-5,TRBD1,11,CASGTGRPQHF,TGTGCCAGCGGGACAGGGAGGCCCCAGCATTTT
TRBV10-3,TRBJ1-1,NA,14,CAISGSAGMAEAFF,TGTGCCATCAGCGGGTCGGCAGGGATGGCTGAAGCTTTCTTT
TRBV18,TRBJ1-6,NA,15,CASSPPYRDRSPLHF,TGTGCCAGCTCACCACCTTACAGGGATCGTTCACCCCTCCACTTT
TRBV5-1,TRBJ2-3,TRBD2,17,CASSLPASGTSTDTQYF,TGCGCCAGCAGCTTGCCGGCTAGCGGGACTAGCACAGATACGCAGTATTTT
TRBV6-6,TRBJ2-7,NA,12,CASDTGKNEQYF,TGTGCCAGCGACACAGGAAAGAACGAGCAGTACTTC
TRBV15,TRBJ2-2,NA,13,CATRGPEAGELFF,TGTGCCACCAGGGGTCCGGAGGCCGGGGAGCTGTTTTTT
TRBV19,TRBJ1-2,NA,14,CASSISPEGYGYTF,TGTGCCAGTAGTATCTCTCCAGAGGGCTATGGCTACACCTTC
TRBV28,TRBJ2-3,TRBD1,14,CASNQQGITDTQYF,TGTGCCAGCAACCAACAGGGGATCACAGATACGCAGTATTTT
TRBV7-3,TRBJ1-2,NA,13,CASSLRGDRGYTF,TGTGCCAGCAGCTTAAGGGGCGACAGAGGCTACACCTTC
TRBV12-5,TRBJ2-5,NA,14,CASGLALGASTQYF,TGTGCTAGTGGTTTGGCATTGGGGGCGTCGACCCAGTACTTC